What follows are 24 T cell receptor beta chains derived from one specimen sequenced in a study of blood T cell repertoires in COVID-19. Method: immunoSEQ multiplex PCR; TCRdb's copy keeps in-frame clones and lacks some. There are hundreds of thousands of clones in the sample; around 90% occur only once, and about 0.65% lies in the top ten. Input material: peripheral blood. These receptors all stem from a human donor in a cohort sampled during active COVID-19.

The chain couples TRBV5-1 to TRBJ2-5; TRBD1 matches at 7 bases. This CDR3 has 15 amino acids. Germline trimming cut 8 bases from V and 4 bases from J; bases unmatched to any gene: 14. Germline-derived CDR1 and CDR2 are SGHRS and YFSETQ. The CDR3 reads CASSPEGGAGETQYF. Here the CDR3 DNA reads TGCGCCAGTAGCCCCGAAGGGGGCGCGGGAGAGACCCAGTACTTC.

The chain carries TRBV11-2 and TRBJ2-7; tentatively, D is TRBD2 (6 bases). With 6 bases removed from V and 3 bases from J, the gap between germline ends came to 15 bases. The CDR3 sequence is 14 residues long. Germline CDR1 is SGHAT and CDR2 is FQNNGV. The CDR3 protein is CASRSLVGGYEQYF. The CDR3 coding sequence is TGTGCCAGCAGGAGCCTCGTCGGGGGCTACGAGCAGTACTTC.

This clone was counted a few times. The genes are TRBV7-9 and TRBJ1-2; a possible D gene is TRBD1 (6 bases). The CDR3 is made up of 16 amino acids. V dropped 5 bases and J dropped 2 bases, with 18 bases sitting between them. The V gene's germline CDR1 is SEHNR and CDR2 FQNEAQ (reference sequence). The CDR3 reads CASSTGSPLGNYGYTF. The CDR3 DNA sequence: TGTGCCAGCAGCACAGGGAGTCCGTTGGGAAACTATGGCTACACCTTC.

The V gene is TRBV6-5, the J gene TRBJ1-1; 7 bases map to TRBD1. V shed 5 bases, J shed 10 bases, and the junction held 4 bases outside the gene matches. Germline CDR1 and CDR2: MNHEY and SVGAGI. CDR3 length: 11 amino acids. In DNA, the CDR3 is TGTGCCAGCAGTACAGGGGTACGAGCTTTCTTT. Translating gives CASSTGVRAFF.

Of note for this clone: An end of the junction does not agree with germline; a read error may underlie this. V gene TRBV4-3 combines with J gene TRBJ2-5, with 13 positions matching TRBD2. The CDR3 has 15 amino acids. From germline, CDR1 is LGHNA and CDR2 YSLEER. The CDR3 DNA reads as TGCGCCAGCAGCTCCCGGACTAGCGGGAGAGAGGCCCAGTACTTC. It is translated as CASSSRTSGREAQYF.

This sequence joins TRBV27 and TRBJ1-5, with 9 bases identical to TRBD1. This CDR3 is 17 amino acids long. Germline trimming cut 0 bases from V and 0 bases from J; bases unmatched to any gene: 3. The germline V gene encodes CDR1 MNHEY and CDR2 SMNVEV (reference sequence). CDR3 sequence: CASSLSGQGYSNQPQHF. CDR3 nucleotide sequence: TGTGCCAGCAGTTTATCGGGACAGGGATATAGCAATCAGCCCCAGCATTTT.

The genes are TRBV7-9 and TRBJ2-7; TRBD1 agrees at 7 bases. V was pared by 3 bases and J by 0 bases, with 5 bases of the junction left unmatched. Germline CDR1 reads SEHNR; CDR2 reads FQNEAQ (reference sequence). This CDR3 comprises 15 residues. CDR3 DNA sequence: TGTGCCAGCAGCTTTATCACAGGGGCCTCCTACGAGCAGTACTTC. Translated: CASSFITGASYEQYF.

The genes are TRBV9 and TRBJ2-1; 8 bases are shared with TRBD1. Per germline, CDR1 SGDLS and CDR2 YYNGEE. The CDR3 runs 15 residues. V was pared by 4 bases and J by 7 bases, with 10 bases of the junction left unmatched. CDR3 residues: CASSLRDRKGNEQFF. The CDR3, as DNA: TGTGCCAGCAGCCTAAGGGACAGGAAGGGTAATGAGCAGTTCTTC.

J is TRBJ2-5 and V is TRBV5-1; 9 nucleotides align to TRBD2. Germline assignment: CDR1 SGHRS and CDR2 YFSETQ. This CDR3 has 16 amino acids. With 2 bases clipped from V and 4 bases from J, the junction kept 9 bases outside the gene matches. The CDR3 DNA sequence: TGCGCCAGCAGCTTTGGTAGCGGGAGTCGAAGAGAGACCCAGTACTTC. Its protein product is CASSFGSGSRRETQYF.

Comments on this clone: An end of the junction does not agree with germline; a read error may underlie this. DNA for the CDR3: TGCGCCAGCAGGGCTAGCGGGGGGGGTCGGATCTTC. It specifies CASRASGGGRIF. V is TRBV4-1 and J is TRBJ2-1, with 12 bases matching TRBD2. The CDR3 has 12 amino acids. The germline gives CDR1 MGHRA, CDR2 YSYEKL.

This chain uses TRBV27 with TRBJ1-1; D gene unclear. Deletions cut 4 bases from V and 7 bases from J, with 16 bases between. This CDR3 is built from 14 residues. The germline CDR1 and CDR2 sequences are MNHEY and SMNVEV (reference sequence). The CDR3 nucleotides read TGTGCCAGCAGTTATAAACCCGCTGTCGGTGAAGCTTTCTTT. Protein product: CASSYKPAVGEAFF.

The DNA of the CDR3 is TGTGCCACCTACTATCCCCCAGGGTTCCAAGAGACCCAGTACTTC. Translated, it gives CATYYPPGFQETQYF. This chain links TRBV30 with TRBJ2-5, with TRBD1 as a possible D gene (5 bases). The germline CDR1 and CDR2 sequences are GTSNPN and SVGIG (reference sequence). The CDR3 is 15 amino acids. Trimming took 8 bases from V and 1 from J, leaving 20 bases between them.

This clone has a single count. The V call is TRBV30, the J call TRBJ2-7; D is unresolved. Trimming pared 3 bases from V and 6 bases from J, leaving 9 bases between. This CDR3 region has 11 residues. CDR1 and CDR2 from the germline V gene are GTSNPN and SVGIG (reference sequence). DNA of the CDR3: TGTGCCTGGAGCGTGACGGGCGAGCAGTACTTC. The encoded protein is CAWSVTGEQYF.

Comments on this clone: The junction departs from the called germline gene at one end, perhaps through a read error. The rearrangement joins TRBV28 to TRBJ2-7; the D is unclear. CDR1 is MDHEN and CDR2 is SYDVKM in the germline V gene. This CDR3 is built from 12 residues. The CDR3 DNA is TGTGCCAGCAGCCCTGGGTGGTGGTTGGAGCACTTC. It yields the protein CASSPGWWLEHF.

The chain joins TRBV7-2 to TRBJ1-4; 7 bases align to TRBD1. CDR3 length equals 17 residues. V was pared by 1 base and J by 8 bases, with 13 bases of the junction left unmatched. Looked up from germline, CDR1 is SGHTA and CDR2 is FQGNSA. As DNA, the CDR3 is TGTGCCAGCAGCTTAGGAAGAACAGGGGCGCGAGGCGAAAAACTGTTTTTT. Its protein is CASSLGRTGARGEKLFF.

CDR3 DNA sequence: TGTGCCAGCAGCCCAACAGGGATCGGCTACACCTTC. Translating it yields CASSPTGIGYTF. V usage is TRBV7-9 and J usage is TRBJ1-2; TRBD1 might be the D (6 bases). The CDR3 sequence is 12 residues long. Germline V gene lookup returns CDR1 SEHNR and CDR2 FQNEAQ (reference sequence). Trimming took 5 bases from V and 8 from J, leaving 12 bases between them.

The V and J genes are TRBV18 and TRBJ2-5; D not resolved. CDR3 length: 14 residues. The germline V and J ends were trimmed by 2 bases and 9 bases, with 16 bases remaining between them. Germline V gene data show CDR1 as KGHSH and CDR2 as LQKENI. CDR3: CASSPSAIESPQYF. For the CDR3, the DNA is TGTGCCAGCTCACCATCAGCGATAGAGTCCCCCCAGTACTTC.

The V and J genes are TRBV6-6 and TRBJ1-1, with a possible D match to TRBD1 (5 bases). V lost 5 bases and J 1 base, leaving 35 bases between the germline ends. Germline V CDR1 and CDR2: MNHNY, SVGAGI (reference sequence). This CDR3 region has 22 residues. CDR3 sequence reads: CASSPLAEGWVRPRRRNTEAFF. The CDR3 DNA reads as TGTGCCAGCAGTCCCCTGGCGGAGGGGTGGGTAAGACCCAGGAGGCGGAACACTGAAGCTTTCTTT.

This clone was seen just once. The V gene is TRBV27, the J gene TRBJ2-1; tentatively, D is TRBD2 (6 bases). Trimming shortened V by 8 bases and J by 3 bases, and 11 bases separated the two germline ends. The CDR3 is 13 amino acids. In germline, CDR1 is MNHEY, CDR2 SMNVEV (reference sequence). CDR3 in DNA: TGTGCCAGCTTTTCGGACTACTACAATGAGCAGTTCTTC. This sequence encodes CASFSDYYNEQFF.

The table lists this clone with a count of one. The chain couples TRBV30 to TRBJ2-1; no definite D call. Germline-derived CDR1 and CDR2 are GTSNPN and SVGIG (reference sequence). The ends were cut back, 0 bases at V and 0 bases at J, with 12 bases in the middle. The CDR3 totals 16 residues. The CDR3 loop is CAWSVAERISYNEQFF. In nucleotides, the CDR3 is TGTGCCTGGAGTGTTGCTGAGAGGATCTCCTACAATGAGCAGTTCTTC.

This clone appeared once. The chain combines TRBV27 with TRBJ1-5, with 9 bases aligning to TRBD1. The V segment lost 5 bases and the J segment 2 bases; nucleotides outside the gene matches: 7. Per the germline V gene, CDR1 is MNHEY and CDR2 is SMNVEV (reference sequence). The CDR3 contains 16 residues. The CDR3 sequence: CASSPGQGIGNQPQHF. Written as DNA, the CDR3 is TGTGCCAGCAGTCCGGGACAGGGTATCGGCAATCAGCCCCAGCATTTT.

This chain connects TRBV14 to TRBJ1-2, with a possible D match to TRBD1 (6 bases). Germline-derived CDR1 and CDR2 are SGHDN and FVKESK. The CDR3 runs to 13 residues. The ends were cut back, 2 bases at V and 6 bases at J, with 10 bases in the middle. The CDR3 DNA reads as TGTGCCAGCAGCCAAACAGGGATGGATGGCTACACCTTC. Translation gives CASSQTGMDGYTF.

The CDR3 bases are TGCGCCAGCAGTACGGGGGGGCCCACCGGGGAGCTGTTTTTT. It specifies CASSTGGPTGELFF. The chain links TRBV5-1 to TRBJ2-2; the match to TRBD2 covers 8 bases. The J segment lost 4 bases and the V segment lost 5 bases, leaving 4 bases of the junction unmatched. The CDR3 sequence is 14 residues long. Germline CDR1 is SGHRS and CDR2 is YFSETQ.

The rearrangement links TRBV19 to TRBJ2-2; TRBD1 matches 9 bases. This CDR3 is 14 amino acids long. The germline V gene has CDR1 LNHDA and CDR2 SQIVND (reference sequence). V shed 1 base and J 6 bases; nucleotides not matched to a gene: 0. CDR3 residues: CASSIGQGAGELFF. The CDR3 nucleotides are TGTGCCAGTAGTATAGGACAGGGGGCCGGGGAGCTGTTTTTT.